Below, 28 T cell receptor beta chains from the same sample are listed, as sequenced in a study of blood T cell repertoires in COVID-19. The table came from immunoSEQ multiplex PCR; TCRdb's copy has only in-frame clones and leaves some out. Of fewer than 150,000 clones in the sample, 75% to 90% were seen once. Sequenced input: PBMCs or T cells enriched from blood (not recorded which). Receptors originate from a man aged 25-45 years who had recovered from COVID-19.

The rearrangement links TRBV7-3 to TRBJ2-3; 8 bases are a match to TRBD1. The germline V gene encodes CDR1 SGHTA and CDR2 FQGTGA. J gave up 1 base and V 5 bases, and 5 bases lay outside the gene matches. The CDR3 loop spans 15 amino acids. As DNA, the CDR3 is TGTGCCAGCAGCCTTTCGGGACAGGGCACAGATACGCAGTATTTT. It encodes CASSLSGQGTDTQYF.

The chain is built from TRBV13 and TRBJ2-3; 8 bases fit TRBD2. This CDR3 comprises 19 residues. Losses at the gene ends were 4 bases for V and 1 base for J; bases not matched to a gene: 16. The germline V gene has CDR1 PRHDT and CDR2 FYEKMQ (reference sequence). The CDR3 DNA reads as TGTGCCAGCAGCTCCGGGGGGGGACCGACGGAGGTGCGCACAGATACGCAGTATTTT. Its translation: CASSSGGGPTEVRTDTQYF.

V usage is TRBV28 and J usage is TRBJ2-3; 11 bases match TRBD1. Germline V lookup: CDR1 MDHEN, CDR2 SYDVKM. The CDR3 runs 15 residues. Trimming took 5 bases from V and 6 from J; bases not matched to a gene: 7. Here the CDR3 DNA reads TGTGCCAGCAGTCGGGGACAGGGGGGAGTGGATACGCAGTATTTT. Amino acid sequence: CASSRGQGGVDTQYF. Complete variable domain (other parts from reference TRBV28 and TRBJ2-3): DVKVTQSSRYLVKRTGEKVFLECVQDMDHENMFWYRQDPGLGLRLIYFSYDVKMKEKGDIPEGYSVSREKKERFSLILESASTNQTSMYLCASSRGQGGVDTQYFGPGTRLTVL.

The table lists this clone with a few counts. The J gene is TRBJ1-5, the V gene TRBV29-1; 7 bases align to TRBD1. CDR1 SQVTM and CDR2 ANQGSEA come from the germline V gene. V shed 4 bases, J shed 6 bases, and the junction held 9 bases outside the gene matches. The CDR3 is made up of 14 amino acids. This chain's CDR3 is CSVVEGGEGQPQHF. The CDR3 nucleotides read TGCAGCGTTGTCGAAGGGGGCGAGGGTCAGCCCCAGCATTTT.

The chain carries TRBV12-3 or TRBV12-4 and TRBJ1-6; D is undetermined. V was pared by 9 bases and J by 10 bases, with 16 bases between. The CDR3 has 13 residues. CDR3 DNA sequence: TGTGCCAGTCCGGAGGGAACGGGATCACCCCTCCACTTT. Translation: CASPEGTGSPLHF.

The V gene is TRBV14, the J gene TRBJ1-1, with TRBD1 as a possible D gene (6 bases). The ends were cut back, 8 bases at V and 0 bases at J, with 10 bases in the middle. This CDR3 region has 13 residues. Germline loops: CDR1 SGHDN, CDR2 FVKESK. CDR3 region: CASQQGMNTEAFF. In nucleotides, the CDR3 is TGTGCCAGCCAACAGGGCATGAACACTGAAGCTTTCTTT.

In its sample, this clone was seen many times. The V and J genes are TRBV9 and TRBJ2-1; TRBD2 aligns across 8 bases. The CDR3 is made up of 15 amino acids. CDR1 is SGDLS, CDR2 YYNGEE, per germline. After removal of 4 bases from V and 2 bases from J, the junction contained 5 bases not matched to a gene. CDR3 region: CASSRVSGTYNEQFF. CDR3 nucleotide sequence: TGTGCCAGCAGCCGTGTTAGCGGGACCTACAATGAGCAGTTCTTC.

This chain links TRBV19 with TRBJ1-5; TRBD1 aligns across 8 bases. The CDR3 length is 17 residues. CDR1 and CDR2 (germline): LNHDA, SQIVND (reference sequence). With V trimmed by 0 bases and J by 5 bases, 9 bases remained unmatched. The CDR3 reads CASSIDLLAGGYQPQHF. CDR3 sequence (DNA): TGTGCCAGTAGTATAGATCTATTGGCAGGGGGCTATCAGCCCCAGCATTTT.

The genes are TRBV10-1 and TRBJ2-3; 12 bases map to TRBD2. The germline V gene encodes CDR1 WNHNN and CDR2 SYGVQD (reference sequence). The CDR3 is 14 amino acids. The V gene end was trimmed by 8 bases and the J gene end by 4 bases; junction bases not matched to a gene: 4. In nucleotides, the CDR3 is TGCGCCAGCCCCGGACTAGCGGGACCAGATACGCAGTATTTT. This gives the protein CASPGLAGPDTQYF.

The rearrangement uses TRBV11-2 and TRBJ1-1; tentative D call: TRBD1 (5 bases). This CDR3 region has 15 residues. The germline gives CDR1 SGHAT, CDR2 FQNNGV. V was clipped by 2 bases and J by 4 bases, with 14 bases between them. CDR3: CASSLRPERGTEAFF. For the CDR3, the DNA is TGTGCCAGCAGCTTAAGGCCCGAAAGGGGCACTGAAGCTTTCTTT.

This clone was recorded a few times. This chain links TRBV9 with TRBJ2-5, with TRBD1 matching 9 bases. With V trimmed by 4 bases and J by 5 bases, 6 bases remained unmatched. This CDR3 is 14 amino acids long. The V gene's germline CDR1 is SGDLS and CDR2 YYNGEE. CDR3 bases: TGTGCCAGCAGCCTCGGGACAGGGCGGGAGACCCAGTACTTC. Translation gives CASSLGTGRETQYF.

In DNA, the CDR3 is TGTGCTAGTGGTTTGGCAGGGGGCTGGGGCACTGAAGCTTTCTTT. This codes for CASGLAGGWGTEAFF. The chain couples TRBV12-5 to TRBJ1-1; TRBD1 aligns across 8 bases. From germline, CDR1 is LGHNT and CDR2 FRNRAP. J was trimmed by 4 bases and V by 1 base; bases with no gene match: 5. The CDR3 runs 15 residues.

The chain recombines TRBV9 with TRBJ2-5; 7 bases are shared with TRBD1. The CDR3 runs to 16 residues. The germline V gene has CDR1 SGDLS and CDR2 YYNGEE. Trimming cost V 0 bases and J 4 bases; bases outside gene matches: 9. This chain's CDR3 is CASSVGGMTGRETQYF. DNA for the CDR3: TGTGCCAGCAGCGTAGGTGGAATGACAGGGAGAGAGACCCAGTACTTC.

The chain has TRBV10-3 and TRBJ2-2, with D tentatively TRBD1 (5 bases). Germline V gives CDR1 ENHRY, CDR2 SYGVKD. The CDR3 extends over 15 amino acids. V was pared by 3 bases and J by 3 bases, with 11 bases between. Here the CDR3 reads CAISEGDLDTGELFF. For the CDR3, the DNA is TGTGCCATCAGTGAAGGGGATTTGGACACCGGGGAGCTGTTTTTT.

The V gene is TRBV5-4, the J gene TRBJ2-7; D is unresolved. Germline CDR1 SGHNT, CDR2 YYREEE (reference sequence). This CDR3 is 13 amino acids long. V was clipped by 4 bases and J by 0 bases, with 8 bases between them. CDR3 coding DNA: TGTGCCAGCAGCCATGACTTCTCCTACGAGCAGTACTTC. Its protein is CASSHDFSYEQYF.

This clone has just one count. This chain joins TRBV19 and TRBJ1-1; no reliable D call. The germline gives CDR1 LNHDA, CDR2 SQIVND (reference sequence). Deletions cut 2 bases from V and 11 bases from J, with 9 bases between. The CDR3 runs 11 residues. The CDR3 nucleotides read TGTGCCAGTAGTATATCTGGAGGGGCTTTCTTT. Its translation is CASSISGGAFF.

V gene TRBV4-2 combines with J gene TRBJ1-2; D ambiguous. The length of the CDR3 is 13 residues. The germline V and J ends were trimmed by 0 bases and 1 base, with 3 bases remaining between them. Germline-derived CDR1 and CDR2 are LGHNA and YNFKEQ. The CDR3 bases are TGTGCCAGCAGCCAAGACAATAACTATGGCTACACCTTC. It encodes CASSQDNNYGYTF.

The rearrangement links TRBV5-1 to TRBJ2-2; 8 nucleotides line up with TRBD1. V gave up 7 bases and J gave up 4 bases; unmatched junction bases: 6. The CDR3 loop spans 14 amino acids. Germline CDR1 and CDR2: SGHRS and YFSETQ. CDR3 DNA sequence: TGCGCCAGCCGGACAGGGATCGGCACCGGGGAGCTGTTTTTT. Translated: CASRTGIGTGELFF.

V gene TRBV19 combines with J gene TRBJ2-1, with 8 positions matching TRBD2. The V segment lost 0 bases and the J segment 2 bases; nucleotides outside the gene matches: 6. The CDR3 runs to 17 residues. Germline loops: CDR1 LNHDA, CDR2 SQIVND (reference sequence). CDR3 protein: CASSIDSGRVPYNEQFF. The CDR3 DNA reads TGTGCCAGTAGTATAGATTCCGGGAGGGTCCCCTACAATGAGCAGTTCTTC.

This clone was seen only once. V and J are TRBV5-6 and TRBJ2-5; 8 bases are shared with TRBD1. J gave up 5 bases and V 7 bases, and 7 bases lay outside the gene matches. The CDR3 spans 13 residues. Per germline, CDR1 SGHDT and CDR2 YYEEEE. In DNA form, the CDR3 reads TGTGCCAGCGGGAGACAGGGGAGGGAGACCCAGTACTTC. Amino acid sequence: CASGRQGRETQYF.

The chain is built from TRBV5-1 and TRBJ2-5, with 8 bases aligning to TRBD1. V was clipped by 4 bases and J by 5 bases; unmatched bases: 7. The CDR3 runs 14 residues. CDR1 SGHRS and CDR2 YFSETQ come from the germline V gene. CDR3 region: CASSEGQGSETQYF. The CDR3 DNA follows: TGCGCCAGCAGCGAAGGACAGGGTTCGGAGACCCAGTACTTC.

The chain carries TRBV11-3 and TRBJ2-3; the D gene is possibly TRBD1 (5 bases). Germline V gene data show CDR1 as SGHNT and CDR2 as YENEEA. CDR3 size: 14 residues. Trimming left V 5 bases short and J 0 bases short, with 9 bases between. As DNA, the CDR3 is TGTGCCAGCAGCCGGCAGGGCAGCACAGATACGCAGTATTTT. This codes for CASSRQGSTDTQYF. Full variable domain (outside the CDR3, taken from reference TRBV11-3 and TRBJ2-3): EAGVVQSPRYKIIEKKQPVAFWCNPISGHNTLYWYLQNLGQGPELLIRYENEEAVDDSQLPKDRFSAERLKGVDSTLKIQPAELGDSAVYLCASSRQGSTDTQYFGPGTRLTVL.

The chain combines TRBV5-1 with TRBJ1-3, with D possibly TRBD1 on 6 matching bases. Germline V gives CDR1 SGHRS, CDR2 YFSETQ. Deletions cut 3 bases from V and 2 bases from J, with 12 bases between. The CDR3 length is 15 residues. The CDR3 nucleotides are TGCGCCAGCAGCTCTAGAGGGGGGGCTGGAAACACCATATATTTT. It codes for CASSSRGGAGNTIYF.

On this clone: A junction end diverges from the germline sequence, so it may reflect a read error. V and J are TRBV7-9 and TRBJ2-5; 11 nucleotides align to TRBD2. Germline V gene lookup returns CDR1 SEHNR and CDR2 FQNEAQ (reference sequence). The CDR3 has 18 residues. The CDR3 DNA follows: TGTGCCAACAGCCCTCCCCTGGGGACTAGCGGACTCCAAGAGACCCAGTACTTC. Protein: CANSPPLGTSGLQETQYF.

V usage is TRBV6-4 and J usage is TRBJ1-5; 12 bases agree with TRBD1. The CDR3 runs to 17 residues. Germline V gives CDR1 MRHNA, CDR2 SNTAGT. J lost 1 base, V lost 6 bases, and 7 bases had no gene match. CDR3 bases: TGTGCCAGCAGATCCGGGACAGGGGGCGAAAGCAATCAGCCCCAGCATTTT. Residues: CASRSGTGGESNQPQHF.

The chain carries TRBV6-6 and TRBJ1-6; 8 bases are a match to TRBD1. The CDR3 has 13 residues. After removal of 5 bases from V and 9 bases from J, the junction contained 3 bases not matched to a gene. Germline V lookup: CDR1 MNHNY, CDR2 SVGAGI (reference sequence). CDR3 sequence (DNA): TGTGCCAGCAGTCAAGACAGGGGTTCACCCCTCCACTTT. Encoded protein: CASSQDRGSPLHF.

V gene TRBV5-1 combines with J gene TRBJ2-2; 8 nucleotides line up with TRBD1. The V gene end was trimmed by 4 bases and the J gene end by 3 bases; junction bases not matched to a gene: 14. This CDR3 has 18 residues. Germline CDR1 and CDR2: SGHRS and YFSETQ. CDR3 sequence: CASSQNPQGAADTGELFF. CDR3 DNA sequence: TGCGCCAGCAGCCAAAACCCTCAGGGGGCTGCGGACACCGGGGAGCTGTTTTTT.

This chain connects TRBV18 to TRBJ2-7; D ambiguous. The CDR3 consists of 13 residues. Looked up from germline, CDR1 is KGHSH and CDR2 is LQKENI. V lost 0 bases and J 5 bases, leaving 8 bases between the germline ends. The chain's CDR3 is CASSPPVADEQYF. The CDR3, as DNA: TGTGCCAGCTCACCACCGGTGGCGGACGAGCAGTACTTC.